This entry concerns a single T cell receptor (beta chain). This entry comes from a study of blood T cell repertoires in COVID-19. The table came from immunoSEQ multiplex PCR; TCRdb's copy has only in-frame clones and leaves some out. This sample yields some 190,000 clones, of which nearly 90% are seen a single time; approximately 2.1% belongs to the top ten. The CDR3 covers 14 residues. In germline, CDR1 is SGHRS, CDR2 YFSETQ. Trimming cost V 4 bases and J 6 bases; bases outside gene matches: 8. The chain employs TRBV5-1 and TRBJ2-7; 9 bases are a match to TRBD1. What was sequenced was PBMCs or T cells enriched from blood (not recorded which). The source is a woman in her 40s with acute COVID-19. CDR3 nucleotide sequence: TGCGCCAGCAGCGCCGGACAGGGGATCGGCGAGCAGTACTTC. It specifies CASSAGQGIGEQYF.